The 32 T cell receptor beta chains below all came from one sample that was sequenced in a study of blood T cell repertoires in COVID-19. Here immunoSEQ multiplex PCR was the method, and the copy in TCRdb shows in-frame clones only, minus some. The sample has some 260,000 clones; 70% to 75% are singletons. The specimen sequenced was peripheral blood. These receptors were collected from a woman aged 80 or over with acute or convalescent COVID-19.

The genes are TRBV7-2 and TRBJ2-3; 7 nucleotides line up with TRBD2. With 0 bases clipped from V and 2 bases from J, the junction kept 5 bases outside the gene matches. Looked up from germline, CDR1 is SGHTA and CDR2 is FQGNSA. This CDR3 has 16 residues. CDR3 loop: CASSLASGGTTDTQYF. The CDR3 nucleotides are TGTGCCAGCAGCTTAGCATCGGGGGGAACCACAGATACGCAGTATTTT.

The V call is TRBV14, the J call TRBJ1-4; D gene ambiguous. The V end was cut by 0 bases, the J end by 4 bases, with 9 bases between. Germline values: CDR1 SGHDN, CDR2 FVKESK. This CDR3 is built from 15 residues. The CDR3 loop is CASSQEGRSNEKLFF. The CDR3, as DNA: TGTGCCAGCAGCCAAGAGGGCCGAAGTAATGAAAAACTGTTTTTT.

CDR3 sequence reads: CASSMGPNTEAFF. Here the CDR3 DNA reads TGTGCCAGCAGTATGGGGCCAAACACTGAAGCTTTCTTT. The V gene is TRBV7-2, the J gene TRBJ1-1; the D gene is possibly TRBD1 (5 bases). The germline CDR1 and CDR2 sequences are SGHTA and FQGNSA. CDR3 length: 13 amino acids. The V end lost 6 bases, the J end lost 2 bases, and 10 bases lay between the germline ends. Together with reference TRBV7-2 and TRBJ1-1, the CDR3 gives the full variable domain: GAGVSQSPSNKVTEKGKDVELRCDPISGHTALYWYRQSLGQGLEFLIYFQGNSAPDKSGLPSDRFSAERTGGSVSTLTIQRTQQEDSAVYLCASSMGPNTEAFFGQGTRLTVV.

CDR3: CASSPLTGTGKRYGYTF. CDR3 nucleotide sequence: TGTGCCAGCAGCCCTTTAACCGGGACAGGAAAAAGGTATGGCTACACCTTC. The chain is built from TRBV3-1 (or the pseudogene TRBV3-2) and TRBJ1-2, with TRBD1 matching 8 bases. The CDR3 has 17 amino acids. Looked up from germline, CDR1 is LGHDT and CDR2 is YNNKEL (reference sequence). The V gene end was trimmed by 4 bases and the J gene end by 5 bases; junction bases not matched to a gene: 15.

The rearrangement links TRBV5-1 to TRBJ2-1, with TRBD2 matching 8 bases. The V and J ends lost 0 bases and 1 base, in that order; junction bases with no gene match: 15. This CDR3 has 20 residues. The germline gives CDR1 SGHRS, CDR2 YFSETQ. The CDR3: CASSLELAGSSQGSYNEQFF. Written as DNA, the CDR3 is TGCGCCAGCAGCTTGGAGCTAGCGGGTAGTAGTCAAGGGTCCTACAATGAGCAGTTCTTC.

The genes are TRBV6-5 and TRBJ2-5; TRBD2 agrees at 12 bases. The CDR3 sequence is 15 residues long. Germline CDR1 MNHEY, CDR2 SVGAGI. V shed 7 bases, J shed 5 bases, and the junction held 8 bases outside the gene matches. Written as DNA, the CDR3 is TGTGCCAGCAAGCCTAGCGGGGGGGGTAGTGAGACCCAGTACTTC. This encodes CASKPSGGGSETQYF.

This clone was seen a handful of times. The J gene is TRBJ2-3, the V gene TRBV5-1; 9 bases match TRBD1. The CDR3 sequence is 16 residues long. CDR1 and CDR2 from the germline V gene are SGHRS and YFSETQ. V was pared by 0 bases and J by 4 bases, with 6 bases of the junction left unmatched. The CDR3 bases are TGCGCCAGCAGCTTGGCCCCCAGACAGGGGGCAGATACGCAGTATTTT. This encodes CASSLAPRQGADTQYF.

The rearrangement uses TRBV29-1 and TRBJ1-1; the D is unclear. The CDR3 length is 11 residues. Germline CDR1 reads SQVTM; CDR2 reads ANQGSEA. Trimming removed 3 bases at V and 11 bases at J, with 13 bases between. In DNA, the CDR3 is TGCAGCGTTGAGGAAAGGCGAGCGGCTTTCTTT. Amino acids: CSVEERRAAFF.

This clone was detected ten times or more. The chain recombines TRBV5-5 with TRBJ1-6, with 7 positions matching TRBD1. Germline V gene sequence: CDR1 SGHKS, CDR2 YYEKEE (reference sequence). J was trimmed by 7 bases and V by 6 bases; bases with no gene match: 10. The CDR3 extends over 15 amino acids. The CDR3 DNA sequence: TGTGCCAGCACCCAGACAGGGATAGGCAATTCACCCCTCCACTTT. It codes for CASTQTGIGNSPLHF.

The chain is built from TRBV18 and TRBJ2-7; a weak D match, TRBD2 (6 bases). This CDR3 is built from 15 residues. Germline CDR1 and CDR2: KGHSH and LQKENI. V was shortened by 0 bases and J by 2 bases, with 11 bases between the two germline ends. This CDR3 is CASSPPGGGTYEQYF. As DNA, the CDR3 is TGTGCCAGCTCACCACCGGGGGGTGGAACCTACGAGCAGTACTTC.

This rearrangement joins TRBV29-1 to TRBJ2-3; tentative D call: TRBD1 (6 bases). The CDR3 length is 12 residues. V was clipped by 7 bases and J by 2 bases, with 10 bases between them. From germline, CDR1 is SQVTM and CDR2 ANQGSEA. CDR3 sequence: CSARDNTDTQYF. The CDR3, as DNA: TGCAGCGCCCGGGACAACACAGATACGCAGTATTTT.

The chain combines TRBV5-4 with TRBJ1-1, with D tentatively TRBD1 (5 bases). Germline CDR1 reads SGHNT; CDR2 reads YYREEE (reference sequence). V shed 6 bases and J shed 0 bases, with 9 bases lying between them. The CDR3 runs 13 residues. The CDR3 DNA sequence: TGTGCCAGCAAGGCGGACATGAACACTGAAGCTTTCTTT. It is translated as CASKADMNTEAFF. Full variable domain (remainder filled in from reference TRBV5-4 and TRBJ1-1): ETGVTQSPTHLIKTRGQQVTLRCSSQSGHNTVSWYQQALGQGPQFIFQYYREEENGRGNFPPRFSGLQFPNYSSELNVNALELDDSALYLCASKADMNTEAFFGQGTRLTVV.

This clone has more than one count but fewer than ten. This sample includes further DNA sequences coding for the same CDR3. The chain links TRBV19 to TRBJ2-5; 13 bases align to TRBD2. CDR3 size: 15 residues. Trimming took 4 bases from V and 1 from J; bases not matched to a gene: 0. Germline V lookup: CDR1 LNHDA, CDR2 SQIVND (reference sequence). The CDR3 coding sequence is TGTGCCAGTAGTAGACTAGCGGGGGGCCAAGAGACCCAGTACTTC. This encodes CASSRLAGGQETQYF.

The V and J genes are TRBV15 and TRBJ2-7, with D unclear. The CDR3 consists of 14 residues. Germline CDR1 LNHNV, CDR2 YYDKDF (reference sequence). V was trimmed by 0 bases and J by 2 bases, leaving 8 bases between them. CDR3 loop: CATSRDGLTYEQYF. The CDR3 region has the DNA TGTGCCACCAGCAGAGATGGGCTGACCTACGAGCAGTACTTC.

The chain couples TRBV7-9 to TRBJ2-7, with TRBD1 matching 7 bases. CDR1 is SEHNR, CDR2 FQNEAQ, per germline (reference sequence). V lost 5 bases to trimming and J lost 7 bases; unmatched junction nucleotides: 8. The CDR3 extends over 13 amino acids. CDR3 in DNA: TGTGCCAGCAGCCCCGGGACAGTACAAGAGCAGTACTTC. Protein sequence: CASSPGTVQEQYF.

The chain carries TRBV6-2 or TRBV6-3 and TRBJ2-2; maybe TRBD2 (5 bases). Between the trimmed V and J ends, which lost 0 bases and 4 bases, there was a span of 15 bases. Germline V lookup: CDR1 MNHEY, CDR2 SVGEGT. The CDR3 has 17 amino acids. The CDR3 reads CASSYSLPGVGTGELFF. The CDR3 region has the DNA TGTGCCAGCAGTTACTCGTTGCCCGGGGTAGGCACCGGGGAGCTGTTTTTT.

The chain uses TRBV5-8 and TRBJ1-1, with TRBD1 matching over 7 bases. With V trimmed by 4 bases and J by 0 bases, 6 bases remained unmatched. The CDR3 is 15 amino acids. From germline, CDR1 is SGHTS and CDR2 YDEGEE. The DNA of the CDR3 is TGTGCCAGCAGCCCGGGCGACAGGGTGAACACTGAAGCTTTCTTT. It yields the protein CASSPGDRVNTEAFF.

J is TRBJ2-7 and V is TRBV4-1; TRBD1 aligns across 7 bases. Trimming took 0 bases from V and 2 from J; bases not matched to a gene: 10. The CDR3 spans 17 residues. The germline V gene encodes CDR1 MGHRA and CDR2 YSYEKL. The chain's CDR3 is CASSQDGRDSRTYEQYF. The CDR3 nucleotides are TGCGCCAGCAGCCAAGATGGCAGGGACAGCCGAACCTACGAGCAGTACTTC.

CDR3 loop: CAIHRDLKTKNIQYF. CDR3 in DNA: TGTGCCATACACAGGGACCTTAAAACCAAAAACATTCAGTACTTC. The chain carries TRBV21-1 and TRBJ2-4; the D call TRBD1 from the table was never checked on the DNA. TRBV21-1 is tagged as a pseudogene. This CDR3 region has 15 residues.

This chain connects TRBV2 to TRBJ2-1; 12 positions match TRBD2. The CDR3 is 15 amino acids. Germline lookup yields CDR1 SNHLY and CDR2 FYNNEI. The V and J ends lost 6 bases and 6 bases, in that order; junction bases with no gene match: 6. CDR3 sequence (DNA): TGTGCCAGCAGAGGACTAGCGGGGACGGGCAATGAGCAGTTCTTC. Encoded protein: CASRGLAGTGNEQFF.

The genes are TRBV9 and TRBJ1-1, with 9 bases identical to TRBD1. The CDR3 extends over 15 amino acids. V shed 4 bases, J shed 8 bases, and the junction held 12 bases outside the gene matches. Per germline, CDR1 SGDLS and CDR2 YYNGEE. In DNA form, the CDR3 reads TGTGCCAGCAGCCCAGATGCAAACAGGGGGCGCGAAGCTTTCTTT. The encoded protein is CASSPDANRGREAFF.

This clone was observed a few times. The V gene is TRBV2, the J gene TRBJ2-5; 8 bases agree with TRBD2. The CDR3 length is 15 residues. V lost 8 bases and J lost 6; bases outside the gene matches: 14. Germline V gene lookup returns CDR1 SNHLY and CDR2 FYNNEI. The DNA of the CDR3 is TGTGCCAGCGGGGGGGAGAGCGGGAGATTGAAGACCCAGTACTTC. It specifies CASGGESGRLKTQYF. Together with reference TRBV2 and TRBJ2-5, the CDR3 gives the full variable domain: EPEVTQTPSHQVTQMGQEVILRCVPISNHLYFYWYRQILGQKVEFLVSFYNNEISEKSEIFDDQFSVERPDGSNFTLKIRSTKLEDSAMYFCASGGESGRLKTQYFGPGTRLLVL.

V and J are TRBV19 and TRBJ1-1; maybe TRBD1 (5 bases). The ends were cut back, 9 bases at V and 4 bases at J, with 18 bases in the middle. Germline V gene data show CDR1 as LNHDA and CDR2 as SQIVND (reference sequence). The CDR3 contains 14 residues. In DNA, the CDR3 is TGTGCCAGCCACGCGGGACTTCGATCCACTGAAGCTTTCTTT. Its protein is CASHAGLRSTEAFF.

This chain uses TRBV4-1 with TRBJ1-2, with TRBD1 matching 7 bases. The CDR3 consists of 14 residues. Looked up from germline, CDR1 is MGHRA and CDR2 is YSYEKL. Unmatched junction bases numbered 0, after V lost 0 bases and J lost 2 bases. The CDR3 DNA is TGCGCCAGCAGCCAAGAGACAGGGAACTATGGCTACACCTTC. This encodes CASSQETGNYGYTF.

The chain is built from TRBV7-2 and TRBJ1-6; D gene unclear. CDR3 length: 15 amino acids. CDR1 is SGHTA and CDR2 is FQGNSA in the germline V gene. V lost 2 bases and J lost 13, with 18 bases in between. CDR3 region: CASSLSGAGARPLHF. The CDR3 DNA follows: TGTGCCAGCAGCTTAAGCGGCGCAGGAGCTCGCCCCCTCCACTTT.

Comment on this clone: At the DNA level, this CDR3 is encoded by other sequences in the same sample as well. The V call is TRBV12-3 or TRBV12-4, the J call TRBJ2-7; 9 nucleotides agree with TRBD1. Trimming took 6 bases from V and 4 from J; bases not matched to a gene: 4. There are 13 residues in the CDR3. CDR3 region: CASRGTGRYEQYF. The CDR3, as DNA: TGTGCCAGCAGGGGGACAGGGAGATACGAGCAGTACTTC.

This clone has a handful of counts. The rearrangement uses TRBV6-5 and TRBJ2-7, with unresolved D. Per germline, CDR1 MNHEY and CDR2 SVGAGI. This CDR3 has 14 residues. Trimming took off 4 bases at V and 5 bases at J, with 15 bases between the two ends. The CDR3 region is CASSSGYRIDEQYF. CDR3 DNA: TGTGCCAGCAGTTCGGGTTATCGAATCGACGAGCAGTACTTC.

The chain carries TRBV7-9 and TRBJ2-5, with D possibly being TRBD1 (8 bases). V was cut by 1 base and J by 5 bases, with 17 bases left in between. Germline V lookup: CDR1 SEHNR, CDR2 FQNEAQ (reference sequence). There are 16 residues in the CDR3. The DNA of the CDR3 is TGTGCCAGCAGCTTAGGACACGGACAGGGAGGGGAGACCCAGTACTTC. As protein: CASSLGHGQGGETQYF.

The V call is TRBV7-9, the J call TRBJ2-5; 13 bases match TRBD2. From germline, CDR1 is SEHNR and CDR2 FQNEAQ (reference sequence). The V and J ends lost 1 base and 5 bases, in that order; junction bases with no gene match: 13. The CDR3 covers 19 residues. CDR3 sequence reads: CASSLGQARTSGSAETQYF. Here the CDR3 DNA reads TGTGCCAGCAGCTTAGGCCAAGCGAGGACTAGCGGGAGTGCGGAGACCCAGTACTTC.

The V call is TRBV5-1, the J call TRBJ2-1; 7 nucleotides agree with TRBD2. Trimming removed 6 bases from V and 7 bases from J; junction bases left unmatched: 10. The germline CDR1 and CDR2 sequences are SGHRS and YFSETQ. The CDR3 totals 14 residues. The CDR3 coding sequence is TGCGCCAGCAACCCGTGGCTAGCGGAAAATGAGCAGTTCTTC. Its protein product is CASNPWLAENEQFF. Filled out from reference TRBV5-1 and TRBJ2-1, the complete variable domain reads KAGVTQTPRYLIKTRGQQVTLSCSPISGHRSVSWYQQTPGQGLQFLFEYFSETQRNKGNFPGRFSGRQFSNSRSEMNVSTLELGDSALYLCASNPWLAENEQFFGPGTRLTVL.

The sample holds many counts of this clone. V gene TRBV2 combines with J gene TRBJ2-7; TRBD1 is a possible D gene (6 bases). CDR1 SNHLY and CDR2 FYNNEI come from the germline V gene. Trimming left V 4 bases short and J 3 bases short, with 13 bases between. The CDR3 consists of 14 residues. Here the CDR3 reads CASSVQGFSYEQYF. Here the CDR3 DNA reads TGTGCCAGCAGTGTTCAGGGGTTCAGCTACGAGCAGTACTTC.

This clone appeared a few times. This chain joins TRBV19 and TRBJ1-3; D remains unclear. The CDR3 totals 14 residues. Trimming stripped 5 bases from V and 4 bases from J, with 12 bases between. Germline CDR1 LNHDA, CDR2 SQIVND (reference sequence). This chain's CDR3 is CASSLRFYGNTIYF. The CDR3, as DNA: TGTGCCAGTAGTCTGAGGTTTTACGGAAACACCATATATTTT.